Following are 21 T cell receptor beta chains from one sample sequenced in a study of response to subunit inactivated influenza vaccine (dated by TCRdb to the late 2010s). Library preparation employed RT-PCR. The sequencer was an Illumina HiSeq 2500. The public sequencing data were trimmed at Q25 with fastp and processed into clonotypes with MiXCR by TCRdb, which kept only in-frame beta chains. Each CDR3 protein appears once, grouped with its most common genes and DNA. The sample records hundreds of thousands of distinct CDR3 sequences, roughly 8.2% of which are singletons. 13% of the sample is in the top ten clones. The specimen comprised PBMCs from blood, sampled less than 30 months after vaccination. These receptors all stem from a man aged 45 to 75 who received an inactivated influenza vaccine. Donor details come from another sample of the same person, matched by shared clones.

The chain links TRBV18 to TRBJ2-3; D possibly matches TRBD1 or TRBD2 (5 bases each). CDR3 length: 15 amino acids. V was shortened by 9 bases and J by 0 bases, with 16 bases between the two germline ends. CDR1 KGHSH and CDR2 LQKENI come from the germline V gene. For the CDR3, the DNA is TGTGCCAGGTCCCCGGGGACCTCGAGCACAGATACGCAGTATTTT. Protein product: CARSPGTSSTDTQYF.

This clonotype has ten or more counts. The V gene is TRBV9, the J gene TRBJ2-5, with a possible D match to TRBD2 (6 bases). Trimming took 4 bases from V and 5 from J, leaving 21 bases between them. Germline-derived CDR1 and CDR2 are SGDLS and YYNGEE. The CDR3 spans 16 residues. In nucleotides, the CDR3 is TGTGCCAGCAGCCCCCCGGGGGTAGGGTTACTGGAGACCCAGTACTTC. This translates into CASSPPGVGLLETQYF.

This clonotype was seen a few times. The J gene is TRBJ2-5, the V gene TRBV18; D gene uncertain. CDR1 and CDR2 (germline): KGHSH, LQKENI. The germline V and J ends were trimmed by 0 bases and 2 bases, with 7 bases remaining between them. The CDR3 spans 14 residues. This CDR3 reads CASSPPSLQETQYF. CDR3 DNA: TGTGCCAGCTCACCACCCTCGCTACAAGAGACCCAGTACTTC.

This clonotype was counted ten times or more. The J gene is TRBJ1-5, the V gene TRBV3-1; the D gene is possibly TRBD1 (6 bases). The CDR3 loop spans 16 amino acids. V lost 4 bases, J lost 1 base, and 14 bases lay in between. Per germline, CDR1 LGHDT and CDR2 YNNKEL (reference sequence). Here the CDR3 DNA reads TGTGCCAGCAGCCTCAGGACAGAGCTGAGCAATCAGCCCCAGCATTTT. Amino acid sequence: CASSLRTELSNQPQHF.

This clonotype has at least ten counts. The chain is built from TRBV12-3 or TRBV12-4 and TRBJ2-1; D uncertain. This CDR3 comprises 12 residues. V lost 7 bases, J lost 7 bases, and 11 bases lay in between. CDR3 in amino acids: CASTVTMNEQFF. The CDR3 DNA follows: TGTGCCAGCACCGTAACGATGAATGAGCAGTTCTTC.

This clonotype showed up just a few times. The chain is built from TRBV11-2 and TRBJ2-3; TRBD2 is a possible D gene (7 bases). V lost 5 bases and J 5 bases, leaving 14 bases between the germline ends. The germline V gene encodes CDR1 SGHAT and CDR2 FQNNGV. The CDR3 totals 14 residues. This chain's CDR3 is CASSRGGAEDTQYF. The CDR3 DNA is TGTGCCAGCAGCCGAGGGGGGGCCGAAGATACGCAGTATTTT.

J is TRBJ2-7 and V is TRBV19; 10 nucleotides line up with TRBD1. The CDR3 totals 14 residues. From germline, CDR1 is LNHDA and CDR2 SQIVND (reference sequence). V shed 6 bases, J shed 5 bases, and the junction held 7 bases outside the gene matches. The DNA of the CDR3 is TGTGCCAGTAGGGACAGGGGGACGGCGAACGAGCAGTACTTC. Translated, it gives CASRDRGTANEQYF.

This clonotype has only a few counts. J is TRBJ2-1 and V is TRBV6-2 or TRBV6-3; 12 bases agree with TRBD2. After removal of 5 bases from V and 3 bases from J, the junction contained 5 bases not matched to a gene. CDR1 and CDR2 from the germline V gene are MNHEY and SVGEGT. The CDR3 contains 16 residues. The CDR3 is CASSKRTSGNYNEQFF. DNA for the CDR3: TGTGCCAGCAGTAAACGGACTAGCGGGAACTACAATGAGCAGTTCTTC.

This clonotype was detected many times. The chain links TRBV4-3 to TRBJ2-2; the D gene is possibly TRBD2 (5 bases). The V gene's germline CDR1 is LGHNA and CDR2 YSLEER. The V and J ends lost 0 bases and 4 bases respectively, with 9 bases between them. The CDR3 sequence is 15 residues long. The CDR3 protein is CASSQELGITGELFF. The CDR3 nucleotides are TGCGCCAGCAGCCAAGAGCTCGGGATCACCGGGGAGCTGTTTTTT.

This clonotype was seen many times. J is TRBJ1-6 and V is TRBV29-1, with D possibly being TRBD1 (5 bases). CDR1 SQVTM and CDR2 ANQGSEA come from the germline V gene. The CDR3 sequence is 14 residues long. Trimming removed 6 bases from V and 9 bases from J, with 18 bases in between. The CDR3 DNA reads TGCAGCGTGAGTGATTCAGGGCAAGGTTCACCCCTCCACTTT. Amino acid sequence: CSVSDSGQGSPLHF.

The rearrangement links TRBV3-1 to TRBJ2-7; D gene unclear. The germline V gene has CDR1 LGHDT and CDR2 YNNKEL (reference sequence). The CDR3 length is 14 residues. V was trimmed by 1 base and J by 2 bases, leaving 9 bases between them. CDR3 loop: CASSQARVAYEQYF. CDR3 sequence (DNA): TGTGCCAGCAGCCAAGCCCGGGTAGCCTACGAGCAGTACTTC.

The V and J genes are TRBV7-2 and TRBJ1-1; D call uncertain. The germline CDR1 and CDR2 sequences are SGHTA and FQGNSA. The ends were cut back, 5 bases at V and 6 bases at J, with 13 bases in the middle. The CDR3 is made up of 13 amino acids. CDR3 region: CASSRGIYAEAFF. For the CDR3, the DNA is TGTGCCAGCAGCCGAGGGATATACGCTGAAGCTTTCTTT.

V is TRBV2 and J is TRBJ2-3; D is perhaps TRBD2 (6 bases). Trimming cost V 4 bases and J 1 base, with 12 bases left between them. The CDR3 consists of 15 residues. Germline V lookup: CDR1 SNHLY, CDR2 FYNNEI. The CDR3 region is CASSGWRDGTDTQYF. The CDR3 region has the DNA TGTGCCAGCAGTGGTTGGAGGGACGGCACAGATACGCAGTATTTT.

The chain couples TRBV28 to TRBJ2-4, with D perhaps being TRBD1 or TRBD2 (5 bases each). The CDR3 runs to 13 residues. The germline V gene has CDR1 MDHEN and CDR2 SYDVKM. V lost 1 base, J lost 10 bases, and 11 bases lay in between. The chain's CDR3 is CASSLFRDDIQYF. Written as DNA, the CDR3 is TGTGCCAGCAGTTTATTCAGGGACGATATTCAGTACTTC.

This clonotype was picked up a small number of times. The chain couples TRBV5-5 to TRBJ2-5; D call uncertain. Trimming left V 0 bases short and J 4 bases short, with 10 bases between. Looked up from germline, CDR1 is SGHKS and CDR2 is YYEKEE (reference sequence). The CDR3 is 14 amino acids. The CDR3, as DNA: TGTGCCAGCAGCTTGGAAGGATGGGGAGAGACCCAGTACTTC. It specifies CASSLEGWGETQYF.

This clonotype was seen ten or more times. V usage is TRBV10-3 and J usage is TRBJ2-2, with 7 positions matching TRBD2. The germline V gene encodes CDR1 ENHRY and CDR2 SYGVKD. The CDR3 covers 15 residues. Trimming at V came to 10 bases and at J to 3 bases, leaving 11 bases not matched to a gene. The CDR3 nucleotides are TGTGCCACCGCCTACCGGGAGGCTTACACCGGGGAGCTGTTTTTT. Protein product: CATAYREAYTGELFF.

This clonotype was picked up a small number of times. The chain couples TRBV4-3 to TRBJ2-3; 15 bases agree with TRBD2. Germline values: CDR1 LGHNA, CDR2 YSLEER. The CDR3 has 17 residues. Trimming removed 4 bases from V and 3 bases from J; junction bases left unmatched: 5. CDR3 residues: CASSPKGLAGGTDTQYF. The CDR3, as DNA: TGCGCCAGCAGCCCCAAGGGACTAGCGGGAGGAACAGATACGCAGTATTTT.

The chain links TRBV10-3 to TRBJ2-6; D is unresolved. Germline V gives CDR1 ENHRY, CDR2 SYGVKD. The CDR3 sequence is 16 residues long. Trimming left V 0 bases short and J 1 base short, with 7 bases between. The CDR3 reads CAISESWVSGANVLTF. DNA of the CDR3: TGTGCCATCAGTGAGTCATGGGTTTCTGGGGCCAACGTCCTGACTTTC.

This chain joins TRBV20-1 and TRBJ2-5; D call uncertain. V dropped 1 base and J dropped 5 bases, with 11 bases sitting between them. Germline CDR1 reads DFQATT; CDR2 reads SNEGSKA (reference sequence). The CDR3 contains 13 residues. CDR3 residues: CSARAHNGETQYF. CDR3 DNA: TGCAGTGCTAGAGCGCACAATGGGGAGACCCAGTACTTC.

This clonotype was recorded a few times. The CDR3 spells CASSLGNSGATDTQYF. In DNA form, the CDR3 reads TGTGCCAGCAGCTTAGGGAATTCGGGAGCCACAGATACGCAGTATTTT. The gene calls are TRBV11-3 and TRBJ2-3; a weak D match, TRBD2 (6 bases). The ends were cut back, 1 base at V and 2 bases at J, with 13 bases in the middle. The germline gives CDR1 SGHNT, CDR2 YENEEA. The length of the CDR3 is 16 residues. The full variable domain, completed using reference TRBV11-3 and TRBJ2-3, is EAGVVQSPRYKIIEKKQPVAFWCNPISGHNTLYWYLQNLGQGPELLIRYENEEAVDDSQLPKDRFSAERLKGVDSTLKIQPAELGDSAVYLCASSLGNSGATDTQYFGPGTRLTVL.

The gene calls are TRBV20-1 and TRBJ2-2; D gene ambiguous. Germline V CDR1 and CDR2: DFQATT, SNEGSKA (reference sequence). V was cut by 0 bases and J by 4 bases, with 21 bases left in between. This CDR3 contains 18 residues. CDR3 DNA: TGCAGTGCTAGAGATCGAAAGGGTTGGGGAAGGACCACCGGGGAGCTGTTTTTT. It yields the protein CSARDRKGWGRTTGELFF.